Below, 31 T cell receptor beta chains from the same sample are listed, as sequenced in a study of T cell repertoires in cytomegalovirus infection. Each CDR3 protein gets one entry after TCRdb re-called the reads with MiXCR. This sample carries 700,000 to 900,000 distinct CDR3 sequences, 29% of them seen once, and the ten largest clones take less than 15%. Their antigen targets remain unknown. Sample: cultured CD8+ T cells from PBMCs, taken from culture after CMV antigen stimulation. These receptors came from a human donor in good health (CMV status not recorded). Some clones in this sample may be carry-over from other donors' samples.

J is TRBJ2-1 and V is TRBV6-5; TRBD1 matches at 7 bases. The CDR3 covers 15 residues. V was pared by 2 bases and J by 0 bases, with 1 base of the junction left unmatched. The germline CDR1 and CDR2 sequences are MNHEY and SVGAGI. DNA of the CDR3: TGTGCCAGCAGTTACGGGACAGACTCCTACAATGAGCAGTTCTTC. Its protein is CASSYGTDSYNEQFF.

This clonotype has just one count. The chain combines TRBV10-3 with TRBJ2-5; no clear D. The germline V gene has CDR1 ENHRY and CDR2 SYGVKD. CDR3 length: 16 residues. Trimming removed 3 bases from V and 0 bases from J, with 14 bases in between. The CDR3 DNA reads TGTGCCATCAGTGATCTACATTTCGGAGACCAAGAGACCCAGTACTTC. The encoded protein is CAISDLHFGDQETQYF.

The chain has TRBV7-9 and TRBJ1-5; D unresolved. The ends were cut back, 3 bases at V and 4 bases at J, with 13 bases in the middle. Per the germline V gene, CDR1 is SEHNR and CDR2 is FQNEAQ (reference sequence). CDR3 size: 15 residues. CDR3 nucleotide sequence: TGTGCCAGCAGCTTTGAGGGCAACCTAAATCAGCCCCAGCATTTT. It encodes CASSFEGNLNQPQHF.

This clonotype has more than one count but fewer than ten. The rearrangement uses TRBV7-8 and TRBJ2-5; 10 bases fit TRBD1. With 2 bases clipped from V and 5 bases from J, the junction kept 8 bases outside the gene matches. Germline V gene data show CDR1 as SGHVS and CDR2 as FQNEAQ. The CDR3 runs to 16 residues. The CDR3 nucleotides read TGTGCCAGCAGCTTATTCGGACAGGGGGTGAGGGAGACCCAGTACTTC. It is translated as CASSLFGQGVRETQYF.

This clonotype was seen repeatedly, ten times or more. This chain joins TRBV7-6 and TRBJ2-3; tentative D call: TRBD2 (6 bases). The V and J ends lost 2 bases and 6 bases respectively, with 18 bases between them. CDR1 is SGHVS, CDR2 FNYEAQ, per germline. The CDR3 consists of 16 residues. DNA of the CDR3: TGTGCCAGCAGCTTACAAGGGGACTCGTCTTACGATACGCAGTATTTT. It yields the protein CASSLQGDSSYDTQYF. Variable domain in full (rest from reference TRBV7-6 and TRBJ2-3): GAGVSQSPRYKVTKRGQDVALRCDPISGHVSLYWYRQALGQGPEFLTYFNYEAQQDKSGLPNDRFSAERPEGSISTLTIQRTEQRDSAMYRCASSLQGDSSYDTQYFGPGTRLTVL.

V usage is TRBV10-3 and J usage is TRBJ2-2; the D is unclear. Germline CDR1 is ENHRY and CDR2 is SYGVKD. Between the trimmed V and J ends, which lost 2 bases and 4 bases, there was a span of 14 bases. This CDR3 contains 16 residues. The DNA for the CDR3 is TGTGCCATCAGTGAGAAAGAAGGTGGAATCACCGGGGAGCTGTTTTTT. It encodes CAISEKEGGITGELFF.

This clonotype was observed at least ten times. This sequence joins TRBV12-3 or TRBV12-4 and TRBJ1-1; no definite D call. This CDR3 is built from 12 residues. The V and J ends lost 6 bases and 4 bases respectively, with 9 bases between them. CDR3 coding DNA: TGTGCCAGCAGGAGAGCCCTCACTGAAGCTTTCTTT. It yields the protein CASRRALTEAFF.

This clonotype was counted only a few times. V is TRBV15 and J is TRBJ1-1, with D perhaps matching TRBD1 (6 bases). Germline V gene sequence: CDR1 LNHNV, CDR2 YYDKDF (reference sequence). CDR3 length: 14 amino acids. Trimming pared 4 bases from V and 7 bases from J, leaving 16 bases between. CDR3 coding DNA: TGTGCCACCAGCACAGGAGCAGGGGCTTTTGAAGCTTTCTTT. This codes for CATSTGAGAFEAFF.

On this clonotype: The junction does not match germline at one end; this may be a read error. The chain combines TRBV12-3 or TRBV12-4 with TRBJ1-4, with 10 bases lining up with TRBD1. The CDR3 is 17 residues long. This CDR3 reads CASSGTGEIPTHEKLFF. The CDR3 nucleotides are TGTGCCAGCAGCGGGACAGGGGAAATCCCAACTCATGAAAAACTGTTTTTT.

This clonotype was seen a few times. This CDR3 reads CASSEQEDYTGLQYF. CDR3 nucleotide sequence: TGTGCCAGCAGTGAACAAGAGGACTATACGGGACTCCAGTACTTC. The V gene is TRBV6-1, the J gene TRBJ2-7, with a weak D call TRBD2 (6 bases). Per the germline V gene, CDR1 is MNHNS and CDR2 is SASEGT. This CDR3 spans 15 amino acids. V gave up 2 bases and J gave up 10 bases, with 21 bases separating them.

This clonotype has only a few counts. The chain combines TRBV6-5 with TRBJ2-5; 11 nucleotides line up with TRBD2. V dropped 2 bases and J dropped 3; count of bases not matched to a gene: 2. CDR3 length equals 15 residues. Germline lookup yields CDR1 MNHEY and CDR2 SVGAGI. The CDR3 DNA follows: TGTGCCAGCAGTTACCAGGGACTAGCGGAAGAGACCCAGTACTTC. It codes for CASSYQGLAEETQYF.

This chain connects TRBV4-3 to TRBJ2-5, with a possible D match to TRBD1 (6 bases). This CDR3 is 16 amino acids long. Germline assignment: CDR1 LGHNA and CDR2 YSLEER. Deletions cut 4 bases from V and 2 bases from J, with 17 bases between. The CDR3 reads CASSPPGGGGQETQYF. DNA of the CDR3: TGCGCCAGCAGCCCCCCTGGGGGCGGCGGACAAGAGACCCAGTACTTC.

This clonotype occurred a few times. This sequence joins TRBV2 and TRBJ2-2, with 7 bases matching TRBD2. CDR1 and CDR2 (germline): SNHLY, FYNNEI. The V and J ends lost 2 bases and 1 base, in that order; junction bases with no gene match: 4. The length of the CDR3 is 16 residues. The CDR3 DNA follows: TGTGCCAGCAGTGAACGGGCGGGGGTGAACACCGGGGAGCTGTTTTTT. Encoded protein: CASSERAGVNTGELFF.

The chain has TRBV29-1 and TRBJ1-2; D unresolved. The length of the CDR3 is 12 residues. The V end lost 4 bases, the J end lost 2 bases, and 8 bases lay between the germline ends. CDR1 and CDR2 from the germline V gene are SQVTM and ANQGSEA. DNA of the CDR3: TGCAGCGTTGTAAGGCGAAACTATGGCTACACCTTC. This sequence encodes CSVVRRNYGYTF.

This clonotype came up a few times. The chain uses TRBV6-5 and TRBJ1-1, with a tentative D call TRBD1 (5 bases). The CDR3 is 15 amino acids. The germline V gene has CDR1 MNHEY and CDR2 SVGAGI. Deletions cut 2 bases from V and 0 bases from J, with 10 bases between. This CDR3 reads CASSYGDEVNTEAFF. CDR3 in DNA: TGTGCCAGCAGTTACGGGGACGAGGTGAACACTGAAGCTTTCTTT.

This chain joins TRBV19 and TRBJ2-1; TRBD2 might be the D (7 bases). CDR1 is LNHDA, CDR2 SQIVND, per germline (reference sequence). Trimming removed 1 base at V and 8 bases at J, with 15 bases between. There are 15 residues in the CDR3. The CDR3 bases are TGTGCCAGTAGTATAGGGGGGGGCGCTGGCTATGAGCAGTTCTTC. Translating gives CASSIGGGAGYEQFF.

The chain employs TRBV12-3 or TRBV12-4 and TRBJ2-7, with D perhaps matching TRBD1 (6 bases). CDR3 length: 15 amino acids. V was trimmed by 4 bases and J by 0 bases, leaving 13 bases between them. The CDR3 loop reads CASSSSEDSSYEQYV. CDR3 nucleotides: TGTGCCAGCAGTTCTTCCGAGGACAGCTCCTACGAGCAGTACGTC.

This clonotype was found a few times. V and J are TRBV12-3 or TRBV12-4 and TRBJ1-5; TRBD1 agrees at 9 bases. The ends lost 3 bases at V and 4 bases at J; junction bases unmatched: 13. The CDR3 has 18 residues. CDR3 sequence: CASSLTDRGPIANQPQHF. The CDR3 DNA is TGTGCCAGCAGTTTGACGGACAGGGGCCCTATAGCAAATCAGCCCCAGCATTTT.

The table lists this clonotype with many counts. As DNA, the CDR3 is TGTGCCAGCAGCTTAGTCTTCGGCACGAATCAGCCCCAGCATTTT. Translating it yields CASSLVFGTNQPQHF. The chain links TRBV7-2 to TRBJ1-5; unclear D gene. The CDR3 extends over 15 amino acids. From germline, CDR1 is SGHTA and CDR2 FQGNSA. Trimming removed 1 base at V and 4 bases at J, with 11 bases between.

The chain recombines TRBV7-2 with TRBJ2-3, with D hard to call. Trimming pared 0 bases from V and 4 bases from J, leaving 8 bases between. CDR3 size: 14 residues. Germline assignment: CDR1 SGHTA and CDR2 FQGNSA. CDR3 DNA sequence: TGTGCCAGCAGCTTAGCGGGAATCGCAGATACGCAGTATTTT. Amino acid sequence: CASSLAGIADTQYF.

The chain links TRBV29-1 to TRBJ2-2; 9 nucleotides match TRBD1. J was trimmed by 1 base and V by 5 bases; bases with no gene match: 8. Germline V CDR1 and CDR2: SQVTM, ANQGSEA. The CDR3 is made up of 16 amino acids. CDR3 sequence (DNA): TGCAGCGTTTGGGGTGCGGGACAGGGGAACACCGGGGAGCTGTTTTTT. Translation: CSVWGAGQGNTGELFF.

The J gene is TRBJ2-3, the V gene TRBV28; D may be TRBD2 (6 bases). CDR3 length equals 14 residues. V was trimmed by 8 bases and J by 1 base, leaving 13 bases between them. The germline CDR1 and CDR2 sequences are MDHEN and SYDVKM. This CDR3 is CASLTGDGTDTQYF. The CDR3, as DNA: TGTGCCAGCCTAACGGGGGATGGCACAGATACGCAGTATTTT.

The V and J genes are TRBV5-4 and TRBJ2-3; no firm D call. Germline V gene data show CDR1 as SGHNT and CDR2 as YYREEE (reference sequence). The germline V and J ends were trimmed by 4 bases and 4 bases, with 13 bases remaining between them. The length of the CDR3 is 14 residues. The CDR3 sequence: CASSPEEVADTQYF. As DNA, the CDR3 is TGTGCCAGCAGCCCGGAAGAGGTAGCAGATACGCAGTATTTT.

The CDR3: CASSGVGLNRKNEQFF. CDR3 DNA: TGTGCCAGCAGCGGGGTAGGTCTCAATAGGAAAAATGAGCAGTTCTTC. The chain has TRBV7-4 and TRBJ2-1, with D unclear. The CDR3 contains 16 residues. The germline gives CDR1 SGHVT, CDR2 SQSDAQ. The germline V and J ends were trimmed by 5 bases and 7 bases, with 21 bases remaining between them.

V is TRBV7-8 and J is TRBJ1-1; unclear D gene. The CDR3 has 14 residues. From germline, CDR1 is SGHVS and CDR2 FQNEAQ. Between the trimmed V and J ends, which lost 4 bases and 4 bases, there was a span of 13 bases. CDR3 nucleotides: TGTGCCAGCAGCTCAGGCGCGCGGGGCACTGAAGCTTTCTTT. It translates to CASSSGARGTEAFF.

This clonotype was counted only a few times. This sequence joins TRBV14 and TRBJ1-2; D may be TRBD1 (5 bases). CDR1 SGHDN and CDR2 FVKESK come from the germline V gene. Deletions cut 1 base from V and 8 bases from J, with 11 bases between. The CDR3 length is 13 residues. The CDR3 loop is CASSQAAGWGYTF. CDR3 coding DNA: TGTGCCAGCAGCCAAGCAGCAGGGTGGGGCTACACCTTC.

The chain uses TRBV13 and TRBJ1-1; a possible D gene is TRBD1 (5 bases). The CDR3 has 13 residues. V lost 6 bases and J lost 11, with 19 bases in between. The V gene's germline CDR1 is PRHDT and CDR2 FYEKMQ (reference sequence). The CDR3 is CASSLGDSSGAFF. The CDR3 DNA reads TGTGCCAGCAGTCTCGGGGACTCCTCCGGGGCTTTCTTT. The variable domain in full, completed from reference TRBV13 and TRBJ1-1, reads AAGVIQSPRHLIKEKRETATLKCYPIPRHDTVYWYQQGPGQDPQFLISFYEKMQSDKGSIPDRFSAQQFSDYHSELNMSSLELGDSALYFCASSLGDSSGAFFGQGTRLTVV.

This clonotype was detected only a few times. The chain combines TRBV6-1 with TRBJ1-2, with a possible D match to TRBD1 (5 bases). Trimming removed 6 bases from V and 5 bases from J, with 19 bases in between. Germline CDR1 and CDR2: MNHNS and SASEGT. This CDR3 spans 15 amino acids. The DNA for the CDR3 is TGTGCCAGCAGCACAGCTGACAGCCCCCCATATGGCTACACCTTC. Encoded protein: CASSTADSPPYGYTF.

The CDR3 is CASSLLSNQETQYF. Here the CDR3 DNA reads TGTGCCAGCAGTTTATTGAGCAACCAAGAGACCCAGTACTTC. The chain is built from TRBV27 and TRBJ2-5; D is unclear. Germline CDR1 reads MNHEY; CDR2 reads SMNVEV (reference sequence). The CDR3 is 14 amino acids. The ends were cut back, 1 base at V and 0 bases at J, with 6 bases in the middle.

The rearrangement joins TRBV12-3 or TRBV12-4 to TRBJ1-2, with 8 bases that match TRBD1. V lost 5 bases and J lost 4; bases outside the gene matches: 12. The CDR3 is 16 residues long. The CDR3 region is CASSPMTGAHLYGYTF. In DNA form, the CDR3 reads TGTGCCAGCAGTCCGATGACAGGGGCCCATCTCTATGGCTACACCTTC.

This clonotype appeared many times. The rearrangement joins TRBV7-8 to TRBJ2-1, with 8 bases fitting TRBD1. This CDR3 has 15 residues. V lost 6 bases to trimming and J lost 2 bases; unmatched junction nucleotides: 6. Looked up from germline, CDR1 is SGHVS and CDR2 is FQNEAQ. Written as DNA, the CDR3 is TGTGCCAGCAGAGCAGACAGGGGAACCTACAATGAGCAGTTCTTC. Protein sequence: CASRADRGTYNEQFF. The complete variable domain, with remaining parts taken from reference TRBV7-8 and TRBJ2-1, reads GAGVSQSPRYKVAKRGQDVALRCDPISGHVSLFWYQQALGQGPEFLTYFQNEAQLDKSGLPSDRFFAERPEGSVSTLKIQRTQQEDSAVYLCASRADRGTYNEQFFGPGTRLTVL.